This section outlines one T cell receptor beta chain sequence together with its context. Its antigen remains unknown. This sample was taken from a study of T cell responses to AZD1222 COVID-19 vaccine. Sequencing used immunoSEQ multiplex PCR; TCRdb keeps in-frame clones, though not all of them. The table records about 140,000 clones, approximately 90% of them present only once. With V trimmed by 3 bases and J by 5 bases, 5 bases remained unmatched. Germline CDR1 SGHKS, CDR2 YYEKEE (reference sequence). This CDR3 spans 14 amino acids. Study findings and constraints: Two doses of AZD1222 preceded a rise in Spike-specific TCR breadth and depth.

This chain connects TRBV5-5 to TRBJ2-5; 9 bases fit TRBD1. The sample here was peripheral blood, taken on day 0 of AZD1222 vaccination. This TCR was sampled from an adult in good health. The CDR3 DNA sequence: TGTGCCAGCAGCTCAAGAGGGACAGGGGAGACCCAGTACTTC. Translated: CASSSRGTGETQYF.